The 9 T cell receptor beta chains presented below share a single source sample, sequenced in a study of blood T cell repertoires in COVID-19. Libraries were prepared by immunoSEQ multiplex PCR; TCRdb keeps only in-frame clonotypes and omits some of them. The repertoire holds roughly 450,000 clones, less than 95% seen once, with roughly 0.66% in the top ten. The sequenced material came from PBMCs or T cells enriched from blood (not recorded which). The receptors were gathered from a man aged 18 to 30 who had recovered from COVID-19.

The CDR3 loop is CASSQEALAGSEQFF. CDR3 bases: TGTGCCAGCAGCCAAGAAGCACTAGCAGGCAGTGAGCAGTTCTTC. The chain carries TRBV3-1 (or the pseudogene TRBV3-2) and TRBJ2-1; D perhaps matches TRBD2 (6 bases). The CDR3 extends over 15 amino acids. Germline-derived CDR1 and CDR2 are LGHDT and YNNKEL (reference sequence). The germline V and J ends were trimmed by 0 bases and 9 bases, with 15 bases remaining between them.

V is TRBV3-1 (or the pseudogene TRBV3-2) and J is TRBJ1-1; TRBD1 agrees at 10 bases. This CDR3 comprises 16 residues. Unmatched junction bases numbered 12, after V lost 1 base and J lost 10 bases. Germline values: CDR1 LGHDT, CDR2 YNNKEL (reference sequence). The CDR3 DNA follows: TGTGCCAGCAGCCAAGGCCCCGGGACAGGGGTTGGTGTAGCTTTCTTT. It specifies CASSQGPGTGVGVAFF.

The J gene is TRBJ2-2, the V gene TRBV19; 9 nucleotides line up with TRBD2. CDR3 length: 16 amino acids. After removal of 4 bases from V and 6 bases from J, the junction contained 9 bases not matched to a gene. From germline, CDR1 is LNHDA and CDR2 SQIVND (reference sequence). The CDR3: CASSTGLAFGPGELFF. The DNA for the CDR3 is TGTGCCAGTAGTACCGGACTAGCGTTCGGGCCCGGGGAGCTGTTTTTT.

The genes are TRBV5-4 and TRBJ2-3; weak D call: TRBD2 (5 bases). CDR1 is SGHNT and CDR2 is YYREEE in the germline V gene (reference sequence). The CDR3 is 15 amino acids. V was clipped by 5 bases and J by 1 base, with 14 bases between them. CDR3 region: CASRPSGYGTDTQYF. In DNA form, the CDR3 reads TGTGCCAGCAGGCCGTCGGGGTACGGCACAGATACGCAGTATTTT.

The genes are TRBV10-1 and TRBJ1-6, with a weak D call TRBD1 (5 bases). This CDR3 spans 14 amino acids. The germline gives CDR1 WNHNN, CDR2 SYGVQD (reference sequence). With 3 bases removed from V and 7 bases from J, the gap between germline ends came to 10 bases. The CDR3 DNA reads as TGCGCCAGCAGTGAATCGGCAGGGAATTCACCCCTCCACTTT. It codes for CASSESAGNSPLHF.

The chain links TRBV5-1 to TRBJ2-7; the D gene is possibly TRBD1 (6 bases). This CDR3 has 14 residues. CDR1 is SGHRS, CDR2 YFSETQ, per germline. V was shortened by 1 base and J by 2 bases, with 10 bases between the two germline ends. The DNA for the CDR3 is TGCGCCAGCAGCTTGACAGGGAACACCTACGAGCAGTACTTC. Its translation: CASSLTGNTYEQYF.

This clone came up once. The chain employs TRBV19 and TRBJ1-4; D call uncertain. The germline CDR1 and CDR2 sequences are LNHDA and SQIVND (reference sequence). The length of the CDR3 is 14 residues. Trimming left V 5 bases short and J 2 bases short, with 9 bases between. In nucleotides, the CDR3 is TGTGCCAGTAGTCACCTCGGGACTAATGAAAAACTGTTTTTT. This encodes CASSHLGTNEKLFF.

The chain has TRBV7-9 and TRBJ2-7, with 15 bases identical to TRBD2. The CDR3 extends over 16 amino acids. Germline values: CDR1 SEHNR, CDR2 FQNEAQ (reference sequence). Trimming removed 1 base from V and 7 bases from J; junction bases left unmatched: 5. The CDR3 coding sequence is TGTGCCAGCAGCTTAGGGGGACTAGCGGGAGGCGGGGAGCAGTACTTC. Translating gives CASSLGGLAGGGEQYF.

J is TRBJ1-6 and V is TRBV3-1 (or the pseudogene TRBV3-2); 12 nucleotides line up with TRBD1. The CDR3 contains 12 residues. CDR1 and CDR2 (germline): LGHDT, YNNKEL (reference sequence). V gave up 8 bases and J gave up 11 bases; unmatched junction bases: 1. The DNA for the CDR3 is TGTGCCAGCTGGGACAGGGGGCCACCCCTCCACTTT. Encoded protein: CASWDRGPPLHF.